This TCR beta chain was observed in a study of blood T cell repertoires in COVID-19. The table lists this clone with a few counts. V gave up 5 bases and J gave up 3 bases; unmatched junction bases: 7. CDR1 is SGHTA and CDR2 is FQGNSA in the germline V gene. This CDR3 is 15 amino acids long. Measured with immunoSEQ multiplex PCR; TCRdb has only the in-frame clones, and not every one. The table shows 150,000 to 200,000 clones, with under 85% occurring only once. This clonotype was sampled from a man in his sixties with active or convalescent COVID-19. The chain is built from TRBV7-2 and TRBJ1-5, with 7 bases matching TRBD1. The specimen was peripheral blood. This CDR3 reads CASSPQGRNNQPQHF. The CDR3 DNA follows: TGTGCCAGCAGCCCACAGGGGCGTAACAATCAGCCCCAGCATTTT.